The 23 T cell receptor beta chains presented below share a single source sample, sequenced in a study of blood T cell repertoires in COVID-19. Libraries were prepared by immunoSEQ multiplex PCR; TCRdb keeps only in-frame clonotypes and omits some of them. The table lists roughly 290,000 clones, roughly four fifths of them singletons. The sequencing input was peripheral blood. These receptor sequences come from a person aged 65 to 85 with COVID-19, enrolled during active disease.

This chain joins TRBV4-3 and TRBJ2-1; 7 bases align to TRBD2. CDR3 size: 13 residues. V was clipped by 2 bases and J by 15 bases; unmatched bases: 10. CDR1 and CDR2 from the germline V gene are LGHNA and YSLEER. The CDR3 DNA is TGCGCCAGCAGCCAAATTAGAGCGGGACTGATGTTCTTC. Its protein is CASSQIRAGLMFF.

The gene calls are TRBV27 and TRBJ2-3; possibly TRBD2 for D (7 bases). The CDR3 loop spans 14 amino acids. Germline V gene sequence: CDR1 MNHEY, CDR2 SMNVEV (reference sequence). Trimming stripped 6 bases from V and 6 bases from J, with 16 bases between. Here the CDR3 DNA reads TGTGCCAGCAGGGGGGGGCTAGCATACGATACGCAGTATTTT. It yields the protein CASRGGLAYDTQYF.

A single count supports this clone. The chain joins TRBV6-6 to TRBJ2-2, with 9 bases matching TRBD1. Unmatched junction bases numbered 9, after V lost 5 bases and J lost 5 bases. CDR3 length: 16 residues. Germline values: CDR1 MNHNY, CDR2 SVGAGI (reference sequence). The CDR3: CASSTTGGTGTGELFF. The CDR3, as DNA: TGTGCCAGCAGTACTACAGGGGGCACGGGGACCGGGGAGCTGTTTTTT.

This chain connects TRBV19 to TRBJ1-1; 8 nucleotides match TRBD1. V shed 5 bases, J shed 3 bases, and the junction held 8 bases outside the gene matches. Germline V CDR1 and CDR2: LNHDA, SQIVND (reference sequence). This CDR3 is 15 amino acids long. The CDR3 loop is CASSAGGAGDTEAFF. In DNA form, the CDR3 reads TGTGCCAGTAGTGCAGGGGGCGCGGGGGACACTGAAGCTTTCTTT.

This sequence joins TRBV30 and TRBJ1-5; no reliable D call. Germline CDR1 reads GTSNPN; CDR2 reads SVGIG (reference sequence). V lost 2 bases and J lost 3, with 8 bases in between. The CDR3 sequence is 13 residues long. The CDR3, as DNA: TGTGCCTGGAGTACCCGGTACAATCAGCCCCAGCATTTT. As protein: CAWSTRYNQPQHF.

This chain links TRBV4-3 with TRBJ2-6, with 9 bases identical to TRBD1. The germline V gene has CDR1 LGHNA and CDR2 YSLEER. The CDR3 runs 17 residues. V shed 4 bases, J shed 3 bases, and the junction held 7 bases outside the gene matches. CDR3 nucleotides: TGCGCCAGCAGCCGAAGGACAGGGGACGGTGGGGCCAACGTCCTGACTTTC. It translates to CASSRRTGDGGANVLTF.

CDR3 nucleotide sequence: TGTGCCAGCAGCGCGGACAAGGGACATTCCTGGGGCTACACCTTC. Encoded protein: CASSADKGHSWGYTF. The chain carries TRBV5-6 and TRBJ1-2, with D perhaps matching TRBD1 (6 bases). The CDR3 is 15 residues long. V lost 4 bases, J lost 8 bases, and 21 bases lay in between. Germline V gives CDR1 SGHDT, CDR2 YYEEEE.

The V gene is TRBV27, the J gene TRBJ1-5, with 7 nucleotides matching TRBD1. Trimming removed 6 bases from V and 2 bases from J; junction bases left unmatched: 4. Germline V lookup: CDR1 MNHEY, CDR2 SMNVEV (reference sequence). CDR3 size: 14 residues. The CDR3 sequence is CASSVGTGNQPQHF. CDR3 nucleotide sequence: TGTGCCAGCAGCGTGGGGACAGGCAATCAGCCCCAGCATTTT.

The chain links TRBV7-2 to TRBJ2-1; 9 bases are a match to TRBD2. CDR1 and CDR2 (germline): SGHTA, FQGNSA. This CDR3 has 13 amino acids. J lost 12 bases, V lost 5 bases, and 8 bases had no gene match. The CDR3 nucleotides read TGTGCCAGCAGCCAGGGACTAGCCTGGGGGCAGTTCTTC. Protein product: CASSQGLAWGQFF.

This sequence joins TRBV14 and TRBJ2-2, with TRBD2 as a possible D gene (5 bases). The CDR3 has 14 residues. Germline CDR1 reads SGHDN; CDR2 reads FVKESK. V was cut by 2 bases and J by 5 bases, with 9 bases left in between. The CDR3 spells CASSQFTGTGELFF. The CDR3 DNA follows: TGTGCCAGCAGCCAATTCACGGGAACCGGGGAGCTGTTTTTT.

This chain joins TRBV19 and TRBJ1-1; a possible D gene is TRBD1 (5 bases). Trimming left V 4 bases short and J 1 base short, with 19 bases between. CDR3 length equals 17 residues. Germline CDR1 LNHDA, CDR2 SQIVND (reference sequence). Here the CDR3 DNA reads TGTGCCAGTAGTAGAGCTTTCAGGGCAGCACAGAACACTGAAGCTTTCTTT. It codes for CASSRAFRAAQNTEAFF.

The chain combines TRBV13 with TRBJ1-1; 9 bases are shared with TRBD1. V shed 5 bases, J shed 3 bases, and the junction held 13 bases outside the gene matches. Germline V lookup: CDR1 PRHDT, CDR2 FYEKMQ (reference sequence). There are 17 residues in the CDR3. CDR3: CASSTDSIRDRDTEAFF. Here the CDR3 DNA reads TGTGCCAGCAGCACCGACTCAATTCGGGACAGGGACACTGAAGCTTTCTTT.

V is TRBV7-2 and J is TRBJ2-2; TRBD1 agrees at 10 bases. V gave up 4 bases and J gave up 6 bases; unmatched junction bases: 14. In germline, CDR1 is SGHTA, CDR2 FQGNSA. This CDR3 region has 18 residues. The CDR3 sequence: CASSSNRPGQGYAGELFF. DNA for the CDR3: TGTGCCAGCAGCTCCAATAGGCCGGGACAGGGGTACGCCGGGGAGCTGTTTTTT.

This chain uses TRBV4-3 with TRBJ1-4, with 7 positions matching TRBD1. This CDR3 is built from 16 residues. The germline V gene encodes CDR1 LGHNA and CDR2 YSLEER. J was trimmed by 7 bases and V by 1 base; bases with no gene match: 9. This CDR3 is CASSQGPGQGGEKLFF. The CDR3, as DNA: TGCGCCAGCAGCCAAGGCCCGGGGCAGGGGGGTGAAAAACTGTTTTTT.

The rearrangement uses TRBV9 and TRBJ1-3, with a weak D call TRBD1 (6 bases). The CDR3 sequence is 14 residues long. V lost 3 bases to trimming and J lost 5 bases, with 12 bases between them. Germline CDR1 reads SGDLS; CDR2 reads YYNGEE. In DNA form, the CDR3 reads TGTGCCAGCAGCGCCTCGCAGGGGAGAAACACCATATATTTT. This sequence encodes CASSASQGRNTIYF.

For the CDR3, the DNA is TGTGCCAGCAGGTCGAGACAGGTTAACTATGGCTACACCTTC. Encoded protein: CASRSRQVNYGYTF. This chain joins TRBV5-8 and TRBJ1-2; D possibly corresponds to TRBD1 (6 bases). The CDR3 extends over 14 amino acids. The ends were cut back, 5 bases at V and 1 base at J, with 12 bases in the middle. CDR1 is SGHTS, CDR2 YDEGEE, per germline.

This chain connects TRBV5-1 to TRBJ1-4; possibly TRBD1 for D (6 bases). CDR3 length: 15 amino acids. V lost 6 bases and J 7 bases, leaving 19 bases between the germline ends. Germline V CDR1 and CDR2: SGHRS, YFSETQ. Here the CDR3 reads CASTPRGGAFEKLFF. The CDR3 DNA follows: TGCGCCAGCACCCCTAGGGGGGGCGCCTTTGAAAAACTGTTTTTT.

In its sample, this clone was seen once. The rearrangement links TRBV30 to TRBJ1-1; 7 bases fit TRBD1. This CDR3 spans 13 amino acids. Unmatched junction bases numbered 8, after V lost 2 bases and J lost 8 bases. Per the germline V gene, CDR1 is GTSNPN and CDR2 is SVGIG (reference sequence). The chain's CDR3 is CAWSREGAGEAFF. The CDR3 bases are TGTGCCTGGAGTCGGGAGGGGGCGGGGGAAGCTTTCTTT.

The rearrangement joins TRBV7-2 to TRBJ2-1, with TRBD2 identical over 10 bases. The CDR3 contains 18 residues. With V trimmed by 1 base and J by 1 base, 7 bases remained unmatched. Germline-derived CDR1 and CDR2 are SGHTA and FQGNSA. CDR3 bases: TGTGCCAGCAGCTTAGAGTTAAGCGGGAGGGTATCCTACAATGAGCAGTTCTTC. The encoded protein is CASSLELSGRVSYNEQFF.

The V gene is TRBV4-1, the J gene TRBJ2-1; 11 bases line up with TRBD2. V dropped 2 bases and J dropped 9; count of bases not matched to a gene: 9. From germline, CDR1 is MGHRA and CDR2 YSYEKL. The CDR3 contains 16 residues. CDR3 nucleotides: TGCGCCAGCAGCCAATTCCCACTAGCGGGAGTCGGTGAGCAGTTCTTC. This sequence encodes CASSQFPLAGVGEQFF.

The V call is TRBV7-8, the J call TRBJ2-5, with D tentatively TRBD2 (7 bases). V was clipped by 2 bases and J by 4 bases, with 14 bases between them. From germline, CDR1 is SGHVS and CDR2 FQNEAQ. The CDR3 covers 15 residues. For the CDR3, the DNA is TGTGCCAGCAGCTTAACAACAGGGAGGGGAGAGACCCAGTACTTC. Protein sequence: CASSLTTGRGETQYF.

In nucleotides, the CDR3 is TGTGCCAGCAGCGCCAAACATGGGACAGGGGGTAGCAATGAGCAGTTCTTC. Amino acids: CASSAKHGTGGSNEQFF. The chain employs TRBV7-2 and TRBJ2-1; 11 nucleotides align to TRBD1. The CDR3 consists of 17 residues. V was clipped by 5 bases and J by 6 bases; unmatched bases: 12. The germline V gene has CDR1 SGHTA and CDR2 FQGNSA.

This sequence joins TRBV9 and TRBJ2-5, with 8 bases lining up with TRBD1. CDR1 is SGDLS and CDR2 is YYNGEE in the germline V gene. The V and J ends lost 4 bases and 5 bases, in that order; junction bases with no gene match: 10. There are 15 residues in the CDR3. The CDR3 region is CASSPWTGPRETQYF. The CDR3 DNA is TGTGCCAGCAGCCCTTGGACAGGGCCCCGGGAGACCCAGTACTTC.